The 21 T cell receptor beta chains given below trace back to one sample, sequenced in a study of molecular identifiers for immune sequencing clone quantification. TCRdb reprocessed the PCR reads via MiXCR and lists one record per CDR3 protein. This repertoire shows a few hundred thousand distinct CDR3 sequences, 25% found once; its top ten account for under 0.85%. Sequenced sample: naive CD8+ T cells from blood, with Jurkat cell RNA spiked in. Subset in this sample: FACS-sorted CD8+CD4-CCR7+CD45RA+ naive T cells. All receptors derive from a human donor in good health. Some libraries in this study had Jurkat cell RNA spiked in.

The chain employs TRBV7-9 and TRBJ2-7, with 8 bases identical to TRBD1. The CDR3 sequence is 15 residues long. Germline CDR1 is SEHNR and CDR2 is FQNEAQ (reference sequence). V lost 3 bases to trimming and J lost 2 bases; unmatched junction nucleotides: 6. CDR3 protein: CASSLGTGQTYEQYF. CDR3 in DNA: TGTGCCAGCAGCTTGGGGACAGGCCAAACCTACGAGCAGTACTTC.

The CDR3 sequence is CASSTLAGVVYEQYF. DNA for the CDR3: TGTGCCAGTAGTACCCTGGCGGGGGTGGTCTACGAGCAGTACTTC. The V gene is TRBV19, the J gene TRBJ2-7; 7 bases match TRBD2. The CDR3 is made up of 15 amino acids. Trimming at V came to 4 bases and at J to 3 bases, leaving 9 bases not matched to a gene. CDR1 and CDR2 from the germline V gene are LNHDA and SQIVND (reference sequence).

CDR3 bases: TGTGCCAGCAGCTTCGGGGGAGGGGTAGAAAATGAGCAGTTCTTC. Protein product: CASSFGGGVENEQFF. The chain couples TRBV5-5 to TRBJ2-1; 7 bases are shared with TRBD2. J was trimmed by 7 bases and V by 2 bases; bases with no gene match: 9. The CDR3 totals 15 residues. The V gene's germline CDR1 is SGHKS and CDR2 YYEKEE (reference sequence).

CDR3 sequence (DNA): TGTGCCAGCAGTTCCCTGGGGGGAACTAATGAAAAACTGTTTTTT. It specifies CASSSLGGTNEKLFF. The rearrangement links TRBV27 to TRBJ1-4; TRBD1 might be the D (5 bases). Trimming pared 4 bases from V and 1 base from J, leaving 10 bases between. Germline CDR1 reads MNHEY; CDR2 reads SMNVEV (reference sequence). This CDR3 region has 15 residues.

This clonotype was seen only once. A read error may be the cause here, since a much bigger clone is one base away. Likely a read error: the CDR3 ends without its conserved phenylalanine or tryptophan. This chain uses TRBV9 with TRBJ1-6, with D maybe TRBD1 (5 bases). The CDR3 has 14 residues. V shed 2 bases and J shed 8 bases, with 11 bases lying between them. Germline V lookup: CDR1 SGDLS, CDR2 YYNGEE. CDR3 sequence reads: CASSVGDMDSPLHS. As DNA, the CDR3 is TGTGCCAGCAGCGTGGGGGATATGGATTCACCCCTCCACTCT.

This clonotype was seen only once. With a much larger clone just one base away, this may be a read error. The chain is built from TRBV29-1 and TRBJ2-2, with a possible D match to TRBD2 (6 bases). The CDR3 extends over 14 amino acids. CDR1 SQVTM and CDR2 ANQGSEA come from the germline V gene. CDR3 DNA: TGCAGCGCCTTCACGAGGCCCAACACCGGGGGGCTGTTTTTT. Its protein product is CSAFTRPNTGGLFF.

To note about this clonotype: One base away lies a much larger clone, so this may be a sequencing read error. The rearrangement joins TRBV25-1 to TRBJ2-5; 7 bases line up with TRBD2. J gave up 9 bases and V 2 bases, and 12 bases lay outside the gene matches. The CDR3 spans 15 residues. Germline CDR1 is MGHDK and CDR2 is SYGVNS. The CDR3 DNA sequence: TGTGCCAGCAGTGAAATACCTAGCGGAGAGGAGCCCCAGTACTTC. It is translated as CASSEIPSGEEPQYF.

Concerning this clonotype: A read error may account for a junction end that differs from germline. The chain links TRBV27 to TRBJ2-7, with 8 nucleotides matching TRBD1. The CDR3 is 16 amino acids. CDR1 MNHEY and CDR2 SMNVEV come from the germline V gene (reference sequence). The CDR3 protein is CASSRSGQAVGGEQCF. CDR3 nucleotide sequence: TGTGCCAGCAGCCGCTCGGGACAGGCCGTGGGAGGCGAGCAGTGCTTC.

This clonotype turned up a few times. The chain has TRBV4-3 and TRBJ2-5, with no clear D. CDR3 size: 15 residues. V gave up 0 bases and J gave up 2 bases, with 10 bases separating them. The V gene's germline CDR1 is LGHNA and CDR2 YSLEER. CDR3 in amino acids: CASSQDMAEQETQYF. In DNA form, the CDR3 reads TGCGCCAGCAGCCAAGATATGGCGGAACAAGAGACCCAGTACTTC.

This clonotype was counted a single time. The genes are TRBV6-1 and TRBJ2-5; 7 bases are a match to TRBD2. V shed 1 base, J shed 5 bases, and the junction held 10 bases outside the gene matches. The CDR3 sequence is 16 residues long. Germline CDR1 is MNHNS and CDR2 is SASEGT. The CDR3 sequence is CASSEVMGLRSETQYF. The CDR3 DNA is TGTGCCAGCAGTGAAGTTATGGGACTAAGGTCGGAGACCCAGTACTTC.

The sample holds a few counts of this clonotype. The chain is built from TRBV7-9 and TRBJ2-1; possibly TRBD1 or TRBD2 for D (6 bases each). Germline CDR1 and CDR2: SEHNR and FQNEAQ (reference sequence). The CDR3 extends over 14 amino acids. Trimming took 5 bases from V and 9 from J, leaving 17 bases between them. Here the CDR3 reads CASSPELRGVEQFF. CDR3 nucleotides: TGTGCCAGCAGCCCAGAGCTGAGGGGGGTTGAGCAGTTCTTC. Full variable domain (rest looked up from reference TRBV7-9 and TRBJ2-1): DTGVSQNPRHKITKRGQNVTFRCDPISEHNRLYWYRQTLGQGPEFLTYFQNEAQLEKSRLLSDRFSAERPKGSFSTLEIQRTEQGDSAMYLCASSPELRGVEQFFGPGTRLTVL.

There are a few counts of this clonotype. The genes are TRBV2 and TRBJ2-7, with D perhaps TRBD1 (6 bases). Trimming cost V 1 base and J 2 bases, with 9 bases left between them. The CDR3 contains 14 residues. The germline V gene has CDR1 SNHLY and CDR2 FYNNEI. CDR3 nucleotides: TGTGCCAGCAGTGAAGGGGGGACAACCTACGAGCAGTACTTC. This sequence encodes CASSEGGTTYEQYF.

This rearrangement joins TRBV7-9 to TRBJ1-2, with TRBD1 matching 8 bases. Unmatched junction bases numbered 6, after V lost 7 bases and J lost 5 bases. CDR1 SEHNR and CDR2 FQNEAQ come from the germline V gene (reference sequence). The CDR3 consists of 13 residues. The DNA of the CDR3 is TGTGCCAGCACCAAGGACAGGGTATATGGCTACACCTTC. It codes for CASTKDRVYGYTF.

This rearrangement joins TRBV5-8 to TRBJ2-5; tentatively, D is TRBD1 (7 bases). V lost 2 bases to trimming and J lost 4 bases, with 18 bases between them. CDR3 length equals 16 residues. Germline CDR1 and CDR2: SGHTS and YDEGEE. The CDR3 DNA reads as TGTGCCAGCAGCTTTCGGGAGACAGGGTTATCAGAGACCCAGTACTTC. This encodes CASSFRETGLSETQYF.

The chain uses TRBV9 and TRBJ2-3; no clear D. Per germline, CDR1 SGDLS and CDR2 YYNGEE. The length of the CDR3 is 8 residues. The V end lost 3 bases, the J end lost 10 bases, and 0 bases lay between the germline ends. The CDR3 loop reads CASSAQYF. As DNA, the CDR3 is TGTGCCAGCAGCGCGCAGTATTTT.

This chain links TRBV7-9 with TRBJ1-1, with a possible D match to TRBD1 (6 bases). Per the germline V gene, CDR1 is SEHNR and CDR2 is FQNEAQ (reference sequence). The CDR3 length is 15 residues. V was pared by 5 bases and J by 0 bases, with 13 bases between. DNA of the CDR3: TGTGCCAGCAGCCCAGGGGACGGAATGAACACTGAAGCTTTCTTT. It yields the protein CASSPGDGMNTEAFF.

This clonotype was counted many times. This sequence joins TRBV7-9 and TRBJ1-1; 9 bases map to TRBD1. Germline V gene data show CDR1 as SEHNR and CDR2 as FQNEAQ (reference sequence). This CDR3 region has 15 residues. The V and J ends lost 4 bases and 1 base, in that order; junction bases with no gene match: 4. In DNA form, the CDR3 reads TGTGCCAGCAGCTGGACAGGGGTCAGGAACACTGAAGCTTTCTTT. The encoded protein is CASSWTGVRNTEAFF.

Of note for this clonotype: At one boundary the junction diverges from the germline segment, which might be a read error. This chain connects TRBV27 to TRBJ2-7; D perhaps matches TRBD2 (5 bases). CDR3 length: 13 residues. The germline V gene has CDR1 MNHEY and CDR2 SMNVEV (reference sequence). The DNA of the CDR3 is TGTGCCAGCAGCTTATTCGGGCTAGCTGAGCAGTACTTC. Translating gives CASSLFGLAEQYF.

This clonotype was found many times. This chain joins TRBV12-3 or TRBV12-4 and TRBJ2-3; 9 bases match TRBD1. CDR3 size: 13 residues. Germline trimming cut 7 bases from V and 5 bases from J; bases unmatched to any gene: 4. The CDR3: CASKTGGRDTQYF. The CDR3 DNA reads TGTGCCAGCAAAACAGGGGGCAGAGATACGCAGTATTTT.

This clonotype was seen a few times. This chain links TRBV9 with TRBJ1-4, with D perhaps TRBD1 (5 bases). The CDR3 is 14 amino acids. Trimming cost V 4 bases and J 7 bases, with 14 bases left between them. Germline V gene data show CDR1 as SGDLS and CDR2 as YYNGEE. CDR3 sequence: CASSLGWGIEKLFF. The CDR3 nucleotides are TGTGCCAGCAGCTTGGGTTGGGGGATTGAAAAACTGTTTTTT.

This clonotype has ten or more counts. The V and J genes are TRBV20-1 and TRBJ2-3; 11 bases are a match to TRBD1. Germline V CDR1 and CDR2: DFQATT, SNEGSKA (reference sequence). CDR3 length equals 15 residues. With V trimmed by 5 bases and J by 4 bases, 8 bases remained unmatched. The CDR3 bases are TGCAGTGCTTTCTGGACAGGGGGCGCGGCAGATACGCAGTATTTT. Its protein product is CSAFWTGGAADTQYF.